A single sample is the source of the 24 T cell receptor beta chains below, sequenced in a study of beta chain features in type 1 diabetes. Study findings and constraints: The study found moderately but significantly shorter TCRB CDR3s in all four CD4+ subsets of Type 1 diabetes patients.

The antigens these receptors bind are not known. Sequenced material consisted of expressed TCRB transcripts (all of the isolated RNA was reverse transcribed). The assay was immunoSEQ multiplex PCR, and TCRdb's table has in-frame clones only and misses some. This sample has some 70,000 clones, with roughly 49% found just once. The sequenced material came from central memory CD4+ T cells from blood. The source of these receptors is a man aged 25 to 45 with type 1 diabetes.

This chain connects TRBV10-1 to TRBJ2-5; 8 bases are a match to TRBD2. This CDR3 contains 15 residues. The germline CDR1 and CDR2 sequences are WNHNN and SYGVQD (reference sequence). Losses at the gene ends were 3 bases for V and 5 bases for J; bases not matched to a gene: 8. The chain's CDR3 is CASSDKGLAVETQYF. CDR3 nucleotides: TGCGCCAGCAGTGATAAAGGACTAGCTGTGGAGACCCAGTACTTC.

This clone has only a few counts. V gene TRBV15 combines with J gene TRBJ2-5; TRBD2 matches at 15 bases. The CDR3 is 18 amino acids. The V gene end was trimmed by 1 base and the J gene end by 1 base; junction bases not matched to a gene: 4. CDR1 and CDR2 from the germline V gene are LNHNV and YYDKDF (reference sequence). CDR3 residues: CATSRGGTSGGPQETQYF. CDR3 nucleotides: TGTGCCACCAGCAGAGGCGGGACTAGCGGGGGGCCCCAAGAGACCCAGTACTTC. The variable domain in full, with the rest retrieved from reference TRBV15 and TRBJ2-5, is DAMVIQNPRYQVTQFGKPVTLSCSQTLNHNVMYWYQQKSSQAPKLLFHYYDKDFNNEADTPDNFQSRRPNTSFCFLDIRSPGLGDTAMYLCATSRGGTSGGPQETQYFGPGTRLLVL.

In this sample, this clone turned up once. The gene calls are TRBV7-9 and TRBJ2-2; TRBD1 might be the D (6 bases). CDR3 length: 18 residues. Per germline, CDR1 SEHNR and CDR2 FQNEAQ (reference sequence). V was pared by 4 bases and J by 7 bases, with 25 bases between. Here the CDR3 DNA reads TGTGCCAGCAGCTCCCAAAGAACAGGGAAAGGGTACCTCGGGGAGCTGTTTTTT. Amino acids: CASSSQRTGKGYLGELFF.

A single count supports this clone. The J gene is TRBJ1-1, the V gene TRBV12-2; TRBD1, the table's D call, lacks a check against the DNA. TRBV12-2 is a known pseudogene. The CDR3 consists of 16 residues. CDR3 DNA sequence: TGTGCAAGTCGCTACCCGGACAGTCGGGGTAACACTGAAGCTTTCTTT. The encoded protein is CASRYPDSRGNTEAFF.

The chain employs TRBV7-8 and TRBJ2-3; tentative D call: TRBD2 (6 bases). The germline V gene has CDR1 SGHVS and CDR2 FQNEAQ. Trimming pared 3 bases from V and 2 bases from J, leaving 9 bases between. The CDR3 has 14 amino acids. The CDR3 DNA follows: TGTGCCAGCAGCTTTGGAGGGCTCACAGATACGCAGTATTTT. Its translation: CASSFGGLTDTQYF.

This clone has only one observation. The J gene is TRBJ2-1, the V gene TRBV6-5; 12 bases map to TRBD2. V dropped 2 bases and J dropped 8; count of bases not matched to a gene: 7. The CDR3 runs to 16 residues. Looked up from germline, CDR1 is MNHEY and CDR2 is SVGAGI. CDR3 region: CASSYRLAGAGDEQFF. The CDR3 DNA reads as TGTGCCAGCAGTTACCGACTAGCGGGAGCTGGCGATGAGCAGTTCTTC.

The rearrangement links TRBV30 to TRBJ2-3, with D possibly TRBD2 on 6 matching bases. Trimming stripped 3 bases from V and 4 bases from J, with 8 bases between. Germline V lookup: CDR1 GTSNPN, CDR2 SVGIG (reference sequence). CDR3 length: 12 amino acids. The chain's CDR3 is CAWRWRADTQYF. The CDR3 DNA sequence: TGTGCCTGGAGATGGAGGGCAGATACGCAGTATTTT.

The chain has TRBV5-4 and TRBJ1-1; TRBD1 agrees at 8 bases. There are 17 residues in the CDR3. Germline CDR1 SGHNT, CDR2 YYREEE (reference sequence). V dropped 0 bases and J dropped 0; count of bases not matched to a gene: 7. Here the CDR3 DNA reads TGTGCCAGCAGCTTGGGGGCCAGGGGGCACCTGAACACTGAAGCTTTCTTT. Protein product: CASSLGARGHLNTEAFF.

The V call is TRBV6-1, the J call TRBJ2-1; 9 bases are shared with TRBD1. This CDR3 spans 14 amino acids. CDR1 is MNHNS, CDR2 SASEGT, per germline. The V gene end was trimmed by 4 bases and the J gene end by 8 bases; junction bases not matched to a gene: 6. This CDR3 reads CASSANRGQDEQFF. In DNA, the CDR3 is TGTGCCAGCAGTGCTAACAGGGGGCAGGATGAGCAGTTCTTC.

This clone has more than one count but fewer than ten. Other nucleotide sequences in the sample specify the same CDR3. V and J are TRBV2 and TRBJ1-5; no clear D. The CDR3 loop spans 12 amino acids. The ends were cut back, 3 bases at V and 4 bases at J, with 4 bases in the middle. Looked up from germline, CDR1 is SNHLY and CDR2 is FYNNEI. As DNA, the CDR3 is TGTGCCAGCAGTGACCCTAATCAGCCCCAGCATTTT. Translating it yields CASSDPNQPQHF.

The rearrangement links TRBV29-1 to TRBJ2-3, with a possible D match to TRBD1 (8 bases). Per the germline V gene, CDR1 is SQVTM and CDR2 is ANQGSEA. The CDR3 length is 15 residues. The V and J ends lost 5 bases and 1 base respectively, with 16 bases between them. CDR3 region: CSVLGQGGGTDTQYF. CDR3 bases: TGCAGCGTTCTAGGACAGGGAGGGGGCACAGATACGCAGTATTTT.

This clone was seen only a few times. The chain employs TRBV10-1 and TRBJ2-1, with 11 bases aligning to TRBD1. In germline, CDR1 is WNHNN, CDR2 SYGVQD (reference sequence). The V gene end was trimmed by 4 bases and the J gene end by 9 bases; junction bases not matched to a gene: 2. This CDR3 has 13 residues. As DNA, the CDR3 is TGCGCCAGCAGTGGGACAGGGGGCAGTGAGCAGTTCTTC. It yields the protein CASSGTGGSEQFF.

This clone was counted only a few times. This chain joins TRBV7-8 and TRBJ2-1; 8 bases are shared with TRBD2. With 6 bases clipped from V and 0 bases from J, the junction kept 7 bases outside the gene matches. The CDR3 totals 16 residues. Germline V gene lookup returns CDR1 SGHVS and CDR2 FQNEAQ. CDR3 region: CASRGPSGSSYNEQFF. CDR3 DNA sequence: TGTGCCAGCAGGGGCCCGAGCGGGAGCTCCTACAATGAGCAGTTCTTC.

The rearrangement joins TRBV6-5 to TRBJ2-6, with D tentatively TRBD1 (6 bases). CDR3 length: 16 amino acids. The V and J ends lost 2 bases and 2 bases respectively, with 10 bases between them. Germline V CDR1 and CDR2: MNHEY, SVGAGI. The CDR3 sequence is CASSYSTGPGANVLTF. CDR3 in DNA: TGTGCCAGCAGTTACAGTACAGGGCCTGGGGCCAACGTCCTGACTTTC.

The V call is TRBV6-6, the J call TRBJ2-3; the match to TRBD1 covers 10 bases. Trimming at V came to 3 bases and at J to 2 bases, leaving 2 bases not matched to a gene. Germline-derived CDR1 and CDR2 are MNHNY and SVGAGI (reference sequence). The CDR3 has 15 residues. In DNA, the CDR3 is TGTGCCAGCAGTTATGGACAGGGGGACACAGATACGCAGTATTTT. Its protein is CASSYGQGDTDTQYF.

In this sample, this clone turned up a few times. The CDR3 sequence is CASSKSDQPQHF. In DNA form, the CDR3 reads TGTGCCAGCAGCAAATCGGATCAGCCCCAGCATTTT. This chain uses TRBV5-6 with TRBJ1-5; D remains ambiguous. Trimming took 4 bases from V and 5 from J, leaving 7 bases between them. Germline CDR1 SGHDT, CDR2 YYEEEE. The CDR3 runs to 12 residues.

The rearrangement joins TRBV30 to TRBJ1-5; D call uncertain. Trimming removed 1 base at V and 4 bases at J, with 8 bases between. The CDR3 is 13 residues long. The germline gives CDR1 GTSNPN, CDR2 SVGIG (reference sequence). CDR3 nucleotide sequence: TGTGCCTGGAGTGGCAGAAAGAATCAGCCCCAGCATTTT. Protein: CAWSGRKNQPQHF.

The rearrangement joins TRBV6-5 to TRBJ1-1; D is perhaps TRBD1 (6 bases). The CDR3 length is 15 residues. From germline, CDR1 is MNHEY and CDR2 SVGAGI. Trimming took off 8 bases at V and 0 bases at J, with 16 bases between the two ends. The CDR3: CASRPRGSMNTEAFF. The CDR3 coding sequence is TGTGCCAGCCGACCGAGGGGGTCCATGAACACTGAAGCTTTCTTT.

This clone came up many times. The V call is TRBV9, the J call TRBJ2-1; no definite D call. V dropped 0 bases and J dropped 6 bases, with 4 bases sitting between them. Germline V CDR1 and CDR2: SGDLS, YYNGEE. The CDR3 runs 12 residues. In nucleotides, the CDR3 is TGTGCCAGCAGCGTAGATCTCAATGAGCAGTTCTTC. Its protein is CASSVDLNEQFF.

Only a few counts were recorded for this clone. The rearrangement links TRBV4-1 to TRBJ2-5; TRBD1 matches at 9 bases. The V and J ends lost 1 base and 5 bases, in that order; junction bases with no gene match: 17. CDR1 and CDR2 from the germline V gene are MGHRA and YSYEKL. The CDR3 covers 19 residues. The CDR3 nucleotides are TGCGCCAGCAGCCAAGGACTGTCCCCGAGGGGACAGGGTACGGAGACCCAGTACTTC. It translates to CASSQGLSPRGQGTETQYF.

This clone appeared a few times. CDR3 sequence: CASSPGLLGAESTDTQYF. CDR3 bases: TGTGCCAGCAGCCCGGGACTTCTCGGAGCGGAAAGCACAGATACGCAGTATTTT. V gene TRBV4-2 combines with J gene TRBJ2-3; D perhaps matches TRBD2 (6 bases). This CDR3 spans 18 amino acids. Germline V gives CDR1 LGHNA, CDR2 YNFKEQ. Trimming cost V 4 bases and J 0 bases, with 20 bases left between them.

The CDR3 loop reads CASSSRGSDTGELFF. The CDR3, as DNA: TGTGCCAGCAGCTCTAGAGGGAGTGACACCGGGGAGCTGTTTTTT. The V gene is TRBV11-2, the J gene TRBJ2-2; perhaps TRBD2 as D (5 bases). The CDR3 is 15 amino acids. Germline V gene data show CDR1 as SGHAT and CDR2 as FQNNGV. The V and J ends lost 4 bases and 3 bases respectively, with 12 bases between them. Combining the CDR3 with reference TRBV11-2 and TRBJ2-2 gives the whole variable domain EAGVAQSPRYKIIEKRQSVAFWCNPISGHATLYWYQQILGQGPKLLIQFQNNGVVDDSQLPKDRFSAERLKGVDSTLKIQPAKLEDSAVYLCASSSRGSDTGELFFGEGSRLTVL.

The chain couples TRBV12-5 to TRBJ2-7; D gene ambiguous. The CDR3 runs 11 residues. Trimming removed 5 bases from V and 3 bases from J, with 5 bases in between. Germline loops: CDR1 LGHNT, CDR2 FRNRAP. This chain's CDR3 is CASGTNYEQYF. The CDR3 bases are TGTGCTAGTGGTACAAACTACGAGCAGTACTTC.

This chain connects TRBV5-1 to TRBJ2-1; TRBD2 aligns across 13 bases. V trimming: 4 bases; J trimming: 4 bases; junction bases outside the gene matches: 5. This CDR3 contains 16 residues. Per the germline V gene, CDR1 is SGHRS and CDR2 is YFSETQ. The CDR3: CASSGGLAGPYNEQFF. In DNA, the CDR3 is TGCGCCAGCAGCGGGGGACTAGCGGGGCCTTACAATGAGCAGTTCTTC.